This T cell receptor (beta chain) was captured in a study of STAT3 mutations in large granular lymphocyte leukemia. Study as a whole: Canonical activating STAT3 mutations were detected in roughly half of the longitudinally sequenced T-LGLL patients. 40% of treated T-LGLL patients showed hematologic response to immunosuppression.

The assay was immunoSEQ multiplex PCR, and TCRdb's table has in-frame clones only and misses some. Of about 13,000 clones in the sample, 88% are singletons; the top ten hold approximately 12%. To note about this clone: What it binds is unknown.

Broader study findings: Some patients had dominant TCR clones larger than their STAT3 mutant burden. Every T-cell large granular lymphocyte leukemia patient had at least one immunodominant TCR beta clonotype. Treatment regimens differed across patients between samplings.

Germline trimming cut 6 bases from V and 5 bases from J; bases unmatched to any gene: 4. Germline CDR1 SGDLS, CDR2 YYNGEE. CDR3 length: 13 residues. Sequenced material: PBMCs. This clonotype originated in a human donor with T large granular lymphocyte leukemia. Some clones in this sample may be carry-over from other donors' samples. The chain links TRBV9 to TRBJ2-2; TRBD1 aligns across 7 bases. DNA for the CDR3: TGTGCCAGCACAGAGACAGGGACCGGGGAGCTGTTTTTT. Protein product: CASTETGTGELFF.